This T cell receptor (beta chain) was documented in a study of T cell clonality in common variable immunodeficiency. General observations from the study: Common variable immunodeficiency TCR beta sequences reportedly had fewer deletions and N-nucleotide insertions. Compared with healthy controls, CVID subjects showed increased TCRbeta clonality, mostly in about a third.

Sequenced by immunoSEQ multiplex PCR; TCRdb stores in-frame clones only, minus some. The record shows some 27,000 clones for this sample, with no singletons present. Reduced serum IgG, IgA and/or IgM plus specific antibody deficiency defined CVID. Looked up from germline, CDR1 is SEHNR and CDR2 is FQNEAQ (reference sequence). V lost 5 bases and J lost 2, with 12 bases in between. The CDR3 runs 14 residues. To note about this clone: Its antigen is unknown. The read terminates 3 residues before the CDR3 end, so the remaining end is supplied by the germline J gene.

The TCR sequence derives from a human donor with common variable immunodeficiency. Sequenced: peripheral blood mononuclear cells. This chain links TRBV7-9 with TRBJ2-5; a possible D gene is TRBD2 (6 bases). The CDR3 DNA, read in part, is TGTGCCAGCAGCCTTGGACTATCACAAGAGACC. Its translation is CASSLGLSQET. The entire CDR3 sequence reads CASSLGLSQETQYF.